The entry that follows covers one T cell receptor (beta chain) sequence. This clonotype was observed a few times. Its antigen specificity is not known. Per-nucleotide qualities are absent, and no much larger clonotype sits a single base away. Including cysteine and phenylalanine, the CDR3 has 13 amino acids. Kept here is only the CDR3 DNA, which spans 39 bases and is read in frame from base 1. The junction shows trimming of 3 bases on V and 8 bases on J, plus 13 bases between the germline ends. CDR1 SQVTM and CDR2 ANQGSEA were looked up in the germline V gene. Libraries were built with multiplex PCR. The run used an Illumina HiSeq 4000. iRepertoire HTBI primers and Arm-PCR amplification of CDR3 regions were used to construct TCR beta libraries. PCR products were gel purified before sequencing. Processing in the source paper ran as follows. Gene usage analysis of CDR3 amino acid clonotypes relied on the 55 to 80 TRBV and 13 to 15 TRBJ segments identified across samples. COPE and FqMerger were used to merge the filtered high-quality paired reads into contigs. BLAST was used to align contigs to IMGT TRBV, TRBD and TRBJ reference genes, with CDR3 defined following IMGT. Clonotypes above 0.1% frequency were classified as highly expanded clones. Repertoire diversity was measured by Shannon entropy, and V-J evenness by the Gini coefficient. Public clonotypes were defined as clonotypes shared by more than one individual. TCRdb reprocessing: public reads trimmed at Q25 with fastp, clones called with MiXCR, in-frame beta chains kept. Rows merge per CDR3 protein into single entries with the most common DNA and genes. TCRdb's processing, not the authors', yielded these V and J calls. The sample includes fewer than 500,000 distinct CDR3 sequences, with roughly 16% observed a single time. The ten largest clonotypes hold 9% to 15% of the sample.

The sample is drawn from a study of regulatory T cells in long-lasting Graves disease (dated by TCRdb to the early 2020s). Background for the entire study: Antithyroid drugs had been taken for less than 3 months by newly diagnosed Graves' disease patients. Patients with persistent Graves' disease were compared with patients with newly diagnosed Graves' disease using TCR sequencing and RNA sequencing of peripheral blood. A total of around 35 samples underwent TCR sequencing, from some 13 patients with persistent Graves' disease and 20 or so patients with newly diagnosed Graves' disease. The study took place in China and was registered as a clinical trial. Findings and caveats that apply to the study as a whole: The small sample size was acknowledged by the authors as a limitation that may reduce accuracy. Sequencing and analysis were limited to the TCR beta chain. Compared with newly diagnosed patients, patients with persistent Graves' disease had lower TCR Shannon entropy and fewer highly expanded clones, which suggests clonal expansion. TRBV28, TRBJ1-2 and TRBJ2-5 were preferentially used in persistent disease, while TRBV20-1 and TRBJ2-1 were favored in newly diagnosed disease. The study examined only peripheral blood because the primary lesion, thyroid tissue, could not be accessed. Persistent patients shared more public clonotypes among themselves (fewer than 3,000) than newly diagnosed patients did (more than 850).

This specimen's time point label, per the study, means: newly diagnosed GD, antithyroid drugs for less than 3 months. For both TCR sequencing and RNA sequencing, RNA was extracted from PBMCs using TRIzol. The diagnosis of Graves' disease followed American Thyroid Association guidelines. Patients were recruited from an endocrinology department in Xi'an, China. Each patient gave around 9.2 milliliters of peripheral blood, collected in an EDTA anticoagulant tube. Ficoll Paque Plus density gradient separation was used to isolate PBMCs, and no further T cell sorting was done. An Agilent 2100 Bioanalyzer and agarose gel were used to check RNA quality, while a NanoDrop 2000 measured RNA concentration. These same data were also listed under a study on T cells in Graves' hyperthyroidism and ophthalmopathy. From that second study: Graves' hyperthyroidism was defined as stable when no progression to ophthalmopathy occurred over 18 months of follow-up. The hyperthyroidism patients were between 18 and 65 years old and newly diagnosed, with a disease duration of less than 2 months. Patients with uncontrolled infections, other autoimmune diseases, pregnancy or lactation were excluded. Diagnoses were established on the basis of clinical symptoms, serum thyroxine and TRAb, thyroid ultrasound, and orbital computed tomography. The first round of RT-PCR for the TCR CDR3 was performed with the HTBI primer set and the Qiagen OneStep RT-PCR kit. Most expanded thyroid clonotypes (frequency above 0.001) were also detected in blood, suggesting blood repertoires may reflect thyroid immune responses. A model built on a 13 V-J signature distinguished ophthalmopathy from stable hyperthyroidism, reaching about 89% sensitivity and about 81% specificity in cross-validation and 80%/75% in testing. In validation, the model predicted progression to ophthalmopathy a median of roughly six months before onset, with about 67% sensitivity and 72.22% specificity. A discovery cohort of about 96 patients, about 43 with Graves' ophthalmopathy and 57 with stable Graves' hyperthyroidism, was used to find distinguishing TCR V-J signatures. Whether ophthalmopathy could be predicted prospectively was tested in an independent validation cohort made up of about 20 hyperthyroidism patients plus 17 patients who later progressed to ophthalmopathy. The 100 discovery patients were divided at random into training and test sets in a 7:3 ratio. In addition, the study compared T-cell repertoires in thyroid tissue and in blood from about 6 Graves' hyperthyroidism patients. Following sampling, methimazole starting at 30 mg daily was given to hyperthyroidism patients, and high-dose intravenous methylprednisolone was given to ophthalmopathy patients. Libraries were constructed in a second round of multiplex PCR, after which size selection and purification were carried out. Paired-end sequencing of the libraries was performed with 100 bp reads on an Illumina HiSeq2000. SOAPnuke was used to process the raw data, removing reads that contained adapters or uncalled bases, had a mean Phred below 15, or lacked an exact match to the constant primer or identifier. COPE v1.2.5 was used to merge high-quality paired reads, and clonotypes were defined as unique nucleotide sequences. MiTCR v1.1 was used to align clonotypes to the IMGT TRBV, TRBD and TRBJ reference segments. The analysis included only V-J combinations with a frequency above 0.0001, which together covered approximately 99% of the repertoires. A TCS score was defined as the ratio between F50 (clonal expansion) and ExV (chaos), using BLOSUM62-based TCRdist between CDR3 peptides within each V-J. Welch's t-statistics and random forest reduced 500 to 550 V-J features to 13, which were used in a naive Bayes classifier (R e1071). Sample size was not statistically predetermined, and blinding of investigators to group allocation was not performed. According to the paper, TCR Vbeta CDR3 sequencing was carried out on 135 peripheral blood samples, which came from fewer than 50 ophthalmopathy, around 74 hyperthyroidism and some 17 progressor patients.

Sequenced material: peripheral blood mononuclear cells (PBMCs), taken at new diagnosis, from a patient treated with antithyroid drugs. The TCR comes from a man aged 40-50 years with Graves disease. Donor details come from another sample of the same person, matched by shared clones. The V gene is TRBV29-1 and the J gene is TRBJ2-2, with TRBD2 as a weak D call on 5 bases. Here the CDR3 is given as CSVDDYSRGELFF. The DNA reads as follows: TGCAGCGTTGACGACTACTCGAGGGGGGAGCTGTTTTTT.